What follows are 11 T cell receptor beta chains derived from one specimen sequenced in a study of cytomegalovirus exposure and HLA in healthy donors. This PCR relied on a set of 60 Vbeta primers and 13 Jbeta primers. Sequencing was performed with immunoSEQ multiplex PCR; in TCRdb, only in-frame clones are kept and a portion is missing. The table has 150,000 or so clones, roughly 80% seen once. The specimen was PBMCs. The source is a young man in good health and CMV-seropositive.

The genes are TRBV6-5 and TRBJ1-5; D ambiguous. This CDR3 comprises 15 residues. Trimming cost V 0 bases and J 11 bases, with 17 bases left between them. CDR1 is MNHEY, CDR2 SVGAGI, per germline. This CDR3 is CASSYSTVEPLSQHF. CDR3 in DNA: TGTGCCAGCAGTTACTCCACGGTAGAGCCTCTATCCCAGCATTTT.

This clone was counted between two and nine times. This chain uses TRBV2 with TRBJ1-3; D is undetermined. Trimming took 6 bases from V and 0 from J, leaving 15 bases between them. The germline V gene encodes CDR1 SNHLY and CDR2 FYNNEI. The CDR3 is 16 amino acids. The CDR3 nucleotides are TGTGCCAGCAGCGCCACCTTGGAGAGCTCTGGAAACACCATATATTTT. Translating gives CASSATLESSGNTIYF.

V usage is TRBV29-1 and J usage is TRBJ2-1; D is unclear. Trimming shortened V by 7 bases and J by 2 bases, and 12 bases separated the two germline ends. Germline assignment: CDR1 SQVTM and CDR2 ANQGSEA. CDR3 length: 13 residues. CDR3 sequence reads: CSDRSSTYNEQFF. The CDR3 DNA reads as TGCAGCGATAGGAGTAGCACCTACAATGAGCAGTTCTTC.

The chain links TRBV28 to TRBJ2-3; TRBD2 aligns across 11 bases. Germline V lookup: CDR1 MDHEN, CDR2 SYDVKM. The V segment lost 5 bases and the J segment 1 base; nucleotides outside the gene matches: 8. The CDR3 has 17 amino acids. The CDR3, as DNA: TGTGCCAGCAGTCCTCGACTAGCGGGAAGTGGCACAGATACGCAGTATTTT. This translates into CASSPRLAGSGTDTQYF.

A single count supports this clone. The CDR3 coding sequence is TGTGCCAGCAGCCCTAAAACAGGGAGTGAGCAGTTCTTC. The encoded protein is CASSPKTGSEQFF. The rearrangement uses TRBV7-9 and TRBJ2-1, with a possible D match to TRBD1 (6 bases). Trimming took 5 bases from V and 9 from J, leaving 14 bases between them. Germline V gene data show CDR1 as SEHNR and CDR2 as FQNEAQ (reference sequence). The CDR3 totals 13 residues.

The chain links TRBV4-1 to TRBJ1-2; possibly TRBD1 for D (5 bases). CDR3 length equals 15 residues. From germline, CDR1 is MGHRA and CDR2 YSYEKL. Trimming took 0 bases from V and 4 from J, leaving 12 bases between them. In DNA, the CDR3 is TGCGCCAGCAGCCAAGATTTTCCGGGGGTCTATGGCTACACCTTC. Its translation: CASSQDFPGVYGYTF.

J is TRBJ2-7 and V is TRBV4-1; unclear D gene. CDR1 and CDR2 (germline): MGHRA, YSYEKL. The CDR3 has 14 amino acids. Trimming removed 0 bases at V and 2 bases at J, with 8 bases between. CDR3 DNA: TGCGCCAGCAGCCAAGAAGCGTTCACCTACGAGCAGTACTTC. Translating it yields CASSQEAFTYEQYF.

The chain combines TRBV15 with TRBJ1-1, with TRBD1 matching over 7 bases. The CDR3 has 17 amino acids. Per the germline V gene, CDR1 is LNHNV and CDR2 is YYDKDF (reference sequence). Trimming removed 0 bases from V and 0 bases from J; junction bases left unmatched: 7. CDR3 sequence reads: CATSRDLIDRVNTEAFF. CDR3 in DNA: TGTGCCACCAGCAGAGATCTAATAGACAGGGTGAACACTGAAGCTTTCTTT.

This clone has only one observation. The conserved phenylalanine or tryptophan normally closing the CDR3 is absent here, so this likely arose from a read error. Other DNA sequences within the sample encode an identical CDR3. V is TRBV7-2 and J is TRBJ1-6; D might be TRBD1 (5 bases). Trimming removed 5 bases from V and 2 bases from J, with 13 bases in between. CDR3 length: 16 amino acids. The germline gives CDR1 SGHTA, CDR2 FQGNSA. DNA of the CDR3: TGTGCCAGCAGCCCCGGGACTGACACCTATAATTCACCCCTCCACCTT. Translation gives CASSPGTDTYNSPLHL.

The chain employs TRBV4-3 and TRBJ2-3; D is possibly TRBD2 (6 bases). Trimming removed 5 bases from V and 0 bases from J, with 12 bases in between. Germline V gives CDR1 LGHNA, CDR2 YSLEER. The CDR3 spans 15 residues. The CDR3 region is CASSTLALSTDTQYF. CDR3 sequence (DNA): TGCGCCAGCAGCACCCTAGCGCTAAGCACAGATACGCAGTATTTT.

The chain couples TRBV7-9 to TRBJ2-1; TRBD2 might be the D (5 bases). The ends were cut back, 4 bases at V and 8 bases at J, with 15 bases in the middle. In germline, CDR1 is SEHNR, CDR2 FQNEAQ (reference sequence). The CDR3 is 14 residues long. The CDR3 nucleotides are TGTGCCAGCAGCTCAACCCTAGCAATGTATGAGCAGTTCTTC. It codes for CASSSTLAMYEQFF.